One sample yielded the 23 T cell receptor beta chains listed below, sequenced in a study of cytomegalovirus exposure and HLA in healthy donors. Researchers ran the PCR with 60 Vbeta and 13 Jbeta primers. Generated by immunoSEQ multiplex PCR, the TCRdb table keeps only in-frame clones and is missing some. The sample lists about 170,000 clones, 85% seen once, with over 2% in the top ten. Sample: PBMCs. These receptors were obtained from a man under 40 in good health and CMV-seropositive.

This clone was seen a handful of times. The chain links TRBV5-5 to TRBJ1-1; tentatively, D is TRBD1 (5 bases). V dropped 1 base and J dropped 3 bases, with 13 bases sitting between them. Per the germline V gene, CDR1 is SGHKS and CDR2 is YYEKEE (reference sequence). The CDR3 spans 15 residues. CDR3 in amino acids: CASSLRAGQYTEAFF. Written as DNA, the CDR3 is TGTGCCAGCAGCTTGAGGGCGGGGCAATACACTGAAGCTTTCTTT.

This clone appeared a few times. This chain uses TRBV7-9 with TRBJ2-1; TRBD2 matches 15 bases. CDR1 and CDR2 (germline): SEHNR, FQNEAQ (reference sequence). Unmatched junction bases numbered 3, after V lost 5 bases and J lost 7 bases. The length of the CDR3 is 15 residues. The CDR3 protein is CASSPGLAGGNEQFF. The DNA for the CDR3 is TGTGCCAGCAGCCCGGGACTAGCGGGAGGAAATGAGCAGTTCTTC. Combining the CDR3 with reference TRBV7-9 and TRBJ2-1 gives the whole variable domain DTGVSQNPRHKITKRGQNVTFRCDPISEHNRLYWYRQTLGQGPEFLTYFQNEAQLEKSRLLSDRFSAERPKGSFSTLEIQRTEQGDSAMYLCASSPGLAGGNEQFFGPGTRLTVL.

The chain carries TRBV6-5 and TRBJ2-2; D is unclear. Germline loops: CDR1 MNHEY, CDR2 SVGAGI. The V end was cut by 3 bases, the J end by 6 bases, with 11 bases between. This CDR3 region has 14 residues. The CDR3 sequence is CASSYLRKSGELFF. The CDR3 region has the DNA TGTGCCAGCAGTTATTTGAGAAAATCCGGGGAGCTGTTTTTT.

The rearrangement joins TRBV19 to TRBJ2-3; D unclear. Deletions cut 5 bases from V and 1 base from J, with 10 bases between. Germline V gene lookup returns CDR1 LNHDA and CDR2 SQIVND (reference sequence). This CDR3 contains 14 residues. The CDR3 loop is CASSPPTRTDTQYF. Written as DNA, the CDR3 is TGTGCCAGTAGTCCACCGACTCGCACAGATACGCAGTATTTT.

Only one count was recorded for this clone. For the CDR3, the DNA is TGTGCCAGCAGCTTAGGTGGCGGGGGCACAGATACGCAGTATTTT. Translation gives CASSLGGGGTDTQYF. The chain combines TRBV7-9 with TRBJ2-3, with D tentatively TRBD2 (6 bases). Germline V CDR1 and CDR2: SEHNR, FQNEAQ (reference sequence). The CDR3 sequence is 15 residues long. V lost 1 base to trimming and J lost 1 base, with 9 bases between them.

The CDR3 sequence: CASSRPSHPTNEQFF. The CDR3 bases are TGTGCCAGTAGTAGGCCTAGCCACCCCACCAATGAGCAGTTCTTC. The chain recombines TRBV19 with TRBJ2-1; TRBD2 might be the D (5 bases). The CDR3 covers 15 residues. V shed 4 bases and J shed 6 bases, with 16 bases lying between them. CDR1 is LNHDA, CDR2 SQIVND, per germline (reference sequence).

The chain carries TRBV6-5 and TRBJ1-6, with 8 bases that match TRBD1. This CDR3 is built from 14 residues. Germline trimming cut 5 bases from V and 8 bases from J; bases unmatched to any gene: 5. In germline, CDR1 is MNHEY, CDR2 SVGAGI. The CDR3 sequence is CASSNRGRDSPLHF. The CDR3 DNA is TGTGCCAGCAGTAACAGGGGGAGGGATTCACCCCTCCACTTT.

The chain links TRBV6-5 to TRBJ1-3; D unclear. The CDR3 loop spans 15 amino acids. The germline V gene encodes CDR1 MNHEY and CDR2 SVGAGI. V gave up 3 bases and J gave up 0 bases, with 9 bases separating them. CDR3 sequence: CASSYTESSGNTIYF. DNA of the CDR3: TGTGCCAGCAGTTATACGGAGAGCTCTGGAAACACCATATATTTT.

This sequence joins TRBV18 and TRBJ2-6; possibly TRBD1 for D (6 bases). Trimming pared 3 bases from V and 1 base from J, leaving 16 bases between. The CDR3 sequence is 18 residues long. Germline loops: CDR1 KGHSH, CDR2 LQKENI. CDR3 sequence reads: CASSPITQGTSGANVLTF. CDR3 in DNA: TGTGCCAGCTCACCGATCACACAGGGAACTTCTGGGGCCAACGTCCTGACTTTC. The whole variable domain, filled in from reference TRBV18 and TRBJ2-6, reads NAGVMQNPRHLVRRRGQEARLRCSPMKGHSHVYWYRQLPEEGLKFMVYLQKENIIDESGMPKERFSAEFPKEGPSILRIQQVVRGDSAAYFCASSPITQGTSGANVLTFGAGSRLTVL.

The chain carries TRBV6-1 and TRBJ2-5; 7 bases are a match to TRBD1. Trimming took 2 bases from V and 5 from J; bases not matched to a gene: 5. The CDR3 has 14 amino acids. CDR1 and CDR2 (germline): MNHNS, SASEGT. The CDR3 DNA follows: TGTGCCAGCAGTGAATACAGGGGCGGGGAGACCCAGTACTTC. It translates to CASSEYRGGETQYF.

About this clone itself: This CDR3 is also generated by other DNA sequences in the sample. The chain couples TRBV7-9 to TRBJ2-3, with D unclear. The germline CDR1 and CDR2 sequences are SEHNR and FQNEAQ (reference sequence). The V and J ends lost 4 bases and 3 bases respectively, with 5 bases between them. There are 12 residues in the CDR3. This CDR3 reads CASSSVTDTQYF. Written as DNA, the CDR3 is TGTGCCAGCAGCTCGGTTACAGATACGCAGTATTTT.

The genes are TRBV2 and TRBJ2-1; 9 nucleotides match TRBD2. The length of the CDR3 is 15 residues. J was trimmed by 0 bases and V by 6 bases; bases with no gene match: 3. Germline V lookup: CDR1 SNHLY, CDR2 FYNNEI. Here the CDR3 reads CASRVAGASYNEQFF. In DNA form, the CDR3 reads TGTGCCAGCAGGGTAGCGGGAGCCTCCTACAATGAGCAGTTCTTC.

J is TRBJ2-1 and V is TRBV11-2; 7 bases align to TRBD2. This CDR3 is 15 amino acids long. The germline V gene encodes CDR1 SGHAT and CDR2 FQNNGV. J gave up 2 bases and V 5 bases, and 6 bases lay outside the gene matches. The CDR3 nucleotides are TGTGCCAGCAGCCGCAGCGGGGCTCCCTACAATGAGCAGTTCTTC. It translates to CASSRSGAPYNEQFF.

The genes are TRBV10-3 and TRBJ1-5, with 9 bases aligning to TRBD1. This CDR3 is 13 amino acids long. Trimming cost V 7 bases and J 5 bases; bases outside gene matches: 3. Per the germline V gene, CDR1 is ENHRY and CDR2 is SYGVKD. This CDR3 reads CAINGDRDQPQHF. The CDR3, as DNA: TGTGCCATCAACGGGGACAGGGATCAGCCCCAGCATTTT.

CDR3 in amino acids: CASSQTGGFVDTQYF. CDR3 nucleotide sequence: TGTGCCAGCAGTCAAACAGGGGGGTTTGTAGATACGCAGTATTTT. The chain recombines TRBV6-6 with TRBJ2-3; 8 positions agree with TRBD1. With 5 bases clipped from V and 5 bases from J, the junction kept 9 bases outside the gene matches. Germline V gene lookup returns CDR1 MNHNY and CDR2 SVGAGI (reference sequence). CDR3 length: 15 amino acids.

The V and J genes are TRBV19 and TRBJ1-5; 10 nucleotides align to TRBD1. The CDR3 runs 13 residues. Germline lookup yields CDR1 LNHDA and CDR2 SQIVND (reference sequence). The V segment lost 11 bases and the J segment 3 bases; nucleotides outside the gene matches: 4. The chain's CDR3 is CASGTGVNQPQHF. In DNA, the CDR3 is TGTGCCTCCGGGACAGGGGTCAATCAGCCCCAGCATTTT.

The chain has TRBV5-3 and TRBJ1-2; maybe TRBD1 (5 bases). TRBV5-3 is identified as an open reading frame with a role that is uncertain. This CDR3 comprises 15 residues. Trimming stripped 7 bases from V and 2 bases from J, with 18 bases between. CDR3 region: CARSGQPPVNYGYTF. In DNA form, the CDR3 reads TGTGCCAGATCAGGGCAACCCCCGGTCAACTATGGCTACACCTTC.

This clone was seen only a few times. The J gene is TRBJ2-7, the V gene TRBV5-1; D might be TRBD1 (6 bases). Deletions cut 0 bases from V and 3 bases from J, with 13 bases between. Germline V gene lookup returns CDR1 SGHRS and CDR2 YFSETQ. The CDR3 runs to 15 residues. The chain's CDR3 is CASSLVPGQSYEQYF. The CDR3 DNA is TGCGCCAGCAGCTTGGTCCCGGGACAAAGCTACGAGCAGTACTTC.

The V call is TRBV28, the J call TRBJ2-7; 10 bases align to TRBD1. V lost 6 bases to trimming and J lost 7 bases; unmatched junction nucleotides: 12. The CDR3 extends over 15 amino acids. Germline lookup yields CDR1 MDHEN and CDR2 SYDVKM. Here the CDR3 DNA reads TGTGCCAGCAGGGGGGCAGGGACAGGGGCGGGGGAGCAGTACTTC. Translated: CASRGAGTGAGEQYF. The full variable domain, rest sourced from reference TRBV28 and TRBJ2-7, is DVKVTQSSRYLVKRTGEKVFLECVQDMDHENMFWYRQDPGLGLRLIYFSYDVKMKEKGDIPEGYSVSREKKERFSLILESASTNQTSMYLCASRGAGTGAGEQYFGPGTRLTVT.

This chain connects TRBV27 to TRBJ2-1, with 7 positions matching TRBD2. This CDR3 contains 16 residues. Germline-derived CDR1 and CDR2 are MNHEY and SMNVEV (reference sequence). Unmatched junction bases numbered 14, after V lost 3 bases and J lost 9 bases. The CDR3 is CASSLVGAGDWGEQFF. The CDR3, as DNA: TGTGCCAGCAGTTTGGTCGGGGCGGGAGACTGGGGTGAGCAGTTCTTC.

The chain uses TRBV19 and TRBJ1-3; D not certain. Trimming pared 3 bases from V and 5 bases from J, leaving 8 bases between. The CDR3 runs 13 residues. Germline CDR1 and CDR2: LNHDA and SQIVND (reference sequence). Written as DNA, the CDR3 is TGTGCCAGTAGTATTGCCGGGAGAAACACCATATATTTT. This gives the protein CASSIAGRNTIYF.

The genes are TRBV11-2 and TRBJ2-1, with 8 bases that match TRBD2. Germline values: CDR1 SGHAT, CDR2 FQNNGV. J lost 7 bases, V lost 5 bases, and 10 bases had no gene match. This CDR3 comprises 15 residues. CDR3 amino acids: CASSQTSAGENEQFF. CDR3 nucleotides: TGTGCCAGCAGCCAGACTAGCGCGGGAGAGAATGAGCAGTTCTTC.

The genes are TRBV19 and TRBJ2-3; 7 bases align to TRBD1. Germline-derived CDR1 and CDR2 are LNHDA and SQIVND (reference sequence). There are 19 residues in the CDR3. V lost 6 bases, J lost 1 base, and 19 bases stayed unmatched. The CDR3: CASSPARTGPPMGTDTQYF. DNA of the CDR3: TGTGCCAGTAGCCCCGCCCGGACAGGTCCCCCTATGGGCACAGATACGCAGTATTTT.